The T cell receptor (beta chain) under discussion was sequenced for a study of graft-versus-host responses after intestinal transplantation. Study-wide background: As for transplant type, recipients had multivisceral, liver-intestinal, or isolated intestinal grafts. The study's findings and limits: In recipient marrow, GvH clones were found, and some appeared first in ileum or blood.

Some clones are missing from TCRdb's copy, which holds only in-frame ones; the method was immunoSEQ multiplex PCR. The table lists 25,000 to 30,000 clones, 65% to 80% of them singletons. CDR1 and CDR2 from the germline V gene are ENHRY and SYGVKD. This CDR3 spans 13 amino acids. The V end was cut by 3 bases, the J end by 6 bases, with 8 bases between. Points on this clone: As yet, its antigen is unknown.

Processed graft tissue released its intraepithelial and lamina propria lymphocytes. The clonotype originates from a human patient who received an intestinal transplant, so some T cells may come from the graft donor. The V and J genes are TRBV10-3 and TRBJ2-2; D gene unclear. Source: ileum tissue, taken 98 days after intestinal transplantation. CDR3 sequence: CAISDPRAGELFF. The CDR3 DNA follows: TGTGCCATCAGTGACCCTCGGGCCGGGGAGCTGTTTTTT.